A selection of T cell receptor beta chains follows, all from one sample in a study of Tregs in tolerant kidney transplant recipients. The method was immunoSEQ multiplex PCR; TCRdb's version includes in-frame clones alone and lacks a portion of them. The sample holds 95,000 to 120,000 clones; nearly 90% are singletons and the top ten take 0.34%. The source was CD4+ T cells from blood, collected before the transplant. These receptors all stem from a human donor who received a combined kidney and bone marrow transplant. Each CDR3 is given with its conserved first and last residue. The order of the fields is clone size, D gene, J gene, V gene, CDR3 DNA, CDR3 protein. D genes are given only for firm matches. Clone size is given for some rows only: seen once, a few or many times, or a class if the clone is expanded.

clone_size: -
d_call: -
j_call: TRBJ1-5
v_call: TRBV6-5
cdr3_nt: TGTGCCAGCAGTTTCAAGGCGGGCGGTGGCAATCAGCCCCAGCATTTT
cdr3_aa: CASSFKAGGGNQPQHF

clone_size: -
d_call: -
j_call: TRBJ1-2
v_call: TRBV28
cdr3_nt: TGTGCCAGCAGACAAGTACAGGGCACCTACACCTTC
cdr3_aa: CASRQVQGTYTF

clone_size: few
d_call: TRBD1
j_call: TRBJ1-2
v_call: TRBV7-2
cdr3_nt: TGTGCCAGCAGCCCGGACAGGGGGTCCTATGGCTACACCTTC
cdr3_aa: CASSPDRGSYGYTF

clone_size: -
d_call: -
j_call: TRBJ2-7
v_call: TRBV27
cdr3_nt: TGTGCCAGCAGTTTTACTAGACGGGCGGGGGCCTTCTCCTACGAGCAGTACTTC
cdr3_aa: CASSFTRRAGAFSYEQYF

clone_size: few
d_call: TRBD2
j_call: TRBJ2-2
v_call: TRBV5-4
cdr3_nt: TGTGCCAGCAGCTTGCGGGGGGCCGGGGAGCTGTTTTTT
cdr3_aa: CASSLRGAGELFF

clone_size: -
d_call: TRBD1
j_call: TRBJ1-2
v_call: TRBV30
cdr3_nt: TGTGCCTGGACCGGGACAGCGCTTAACTATGGCTACACCTTC
cdr3_aa: CAWTGTALNYGYTF

clone_size: -
d_call: TRBD1
j_call: TRBJ1-4
v_call: TRBV5-4
cdr3_nt: TGTGCCAGCAGCGGCGGGACAGAACTGTTTTTT
cdr3_aa: CASSGGTELFF

clone_size: -
d_call: TRBD1
j_call: TRBJ1-3
v_call: TRBV7-2
cdr3_nt: TGTGCCAGCAGCCTACGGACAGGGGGGGGAAACACCATATATTTT
cdr3_aa: CASSLRTGGGNTIYF

clone_size: -
d_call: TRBD2
j_call: TRBJ2-7
v_call: TRBV6-5
cdr3_nt: TGTGCCAGCAGTTACCAAAGCGGGAGGGACTACGAGCAGTACTTC
cdr3_aa: CASSYQSGRDYEQYF

clone_size: -
d_call: -
j_call: TRBJ1-1
v_call: TRBV7-2
cdr3_nt: TGTGCCAGCAGCTTAGAAGTAGAAATCGTGAACACTGAAGCTTTCTTT
cdr3_aa: CASSLEVEIVNTEAFF

clone_size: -
d_call: -
j_call: TRBJ2-1
v_call: TRBV5-1
cdr3_nt: TGCGCCAGCAGCTTGCTTTCTGGGAGCTCCTACAATGAGCAGTTCTTC
cdr3_aa: CASSLLSGSSYNEQFF

clone_size: few
d_call: TRBD1
j_call: TRBJ1-6
v_call: TRBV27
cdr3_nt: TGTGCCAGCAGTTTATCCCGGGACAGGGTATTCAATTCACCCCTCCACTTT
cdr3_aa: CASSLSRDRVFNSPLHF

clone_size: once
d_call: -
j_call: TRBJ1-2
v_call: TRBV11-2
cdr3_nt: TGTGCCAGCAGCTTAGGCCCGGCGGCTCCCGGCGGAGGCTACACCTTC
cdr3_aa: CASSLGPAAPGGGYTF

clone_size: -
d_call: TRBD1
j_call: TRBJ1-6
v_call: TRBV5-6
cdr3_nt: TGTGCCAGCAGTCCAGACAGGGGACTCTATAATTCACCCCTCCACTTT
cdr3_aa: CASSPDRGLYNSPLHF

clone_size: -
d_call: -
j_call: TRBJ2-1
v_call: TRBV30
cdr3_nt: TGTGCCTGGAGCGGAGGGTTTACCTACAATGAGCAGTTCTTC
cdr3_aa: CAWSGGFTYNEQFF

clone_size: -
d_call: -
j_call: TRBJ1-5
v_call: TRBV28
cdr3_nt: TGTGCCAGCAGTTATAGGGGTGGGGACAATCAGCCCCAGCATTTT
cdr3_aa: CASSYRGGDNQPQHF

clone_size: once
d_call: -
j_call: TRBJ1-4
v_call: TRBV15
cdr3_nt: TGTGCCACCAGCAGAGCCAGGGGTGCCGCTAATGAAAAACTGTTTTTT
cdr3_aa: CATSRARGAANEKLFF

clone_size: -
d_call: TRBD2
j_call: TRBJ2-3
v_call: TRBV19
cdr3_nt: TGTGCCAGTAGGCCCCCTAGCGGGAGAGGGGCAGATACGCAGTATTTT
cdr3_aa: CASRPPSGRGADTQYF

clone_size: -
d_call: -
j_call: TRBJ2-1
v_call: TRBV5-4
cdr3_nt: TGTGCCAGCAGCTTTCCACTTGTCTTC
cdr3_aa: CASSFPLVF

clone_size: -
d_call: -
j_call: TRBJ1-5
v_call: TRBV7-2
cdr3_nt: TGTGCCAGCAGCCCTCTGGCAGGGTGGAATCAGCCCCAGCATTTT
cdr3_aa: CASSPLAGWNQPQHF

clone_size: -
d_call: -
j_call: TRBJ2-2
v_call: TRBV12-5
cdr3_nt: TGTGCTAGTGGTTTAGGGGGTTGGAACACCGGGGAGCTGTTTTTT
cdr3_aa: CASGLGGWNTGELFF

clone_size: -
d_call: -
j_call: TRBJ1-2
v_call: TRBV19
cdr3_nt: TGTGCCAGTACCACAGGGAACTATGGCTACACCTTC
cdr3_aa: CASTTGNYGYTF

clone_size: -
d_call: -
j_call: TRBJ1-1
v_call: TRBV19
cdr3_nt: TGTGCCAGTAGTATGACCCAGGGCTCCACTGAAGCTTTCTTT
cdr3_aa: CASSMTQGSTEAFF

clone_size: few
d_call: -
j_call: TRBJ2-1
v_call: TRBV14
cdr3_nt: TGTGCCAGCAGCCAATGGGACACACCCTACAATGAGCAGTTCTTC
cdr3_aa: CASSQWDTPYNEQFF

clone_size: -
d_call: -
j_call: TRBJ2-5
v_call: TRBV18
cdr3_nt: TGTGCCAGCTCACCATCGTACCAAGAGACCCAGTACTTC
cdr3_aa: CASSPSYQETQYF

clone_size: -
d_call: TRBD1
j_call: TRBJ1-2
v_call: TRBV5-1
cdr3_nt: TGCGCCAGCAGCTCCCGGACAGGGTCGTTCAACTATGGCTACACCTTC
cdr3_aa: CASSSRTGSFNYGYTF

clone_size: -
d_call: -
j_call: TRBJ2-2
v_call: TRBV2
cdr3_nt: TGTGCCAGCAGTGACTCGGCTGGGCAGCTGTTTTTT
cdr3_aa: CASSDSAGQLFF

clone_size: -
d_call: TRBD1
j_call: TRBJ1-5
v_call: TRBV6-5
cdr3_nt: TGTGCCAGCAGTAGAGGGGGCCGGGGCAATCAGCCCCAGCATTTT
cdr3_aa: CASSRGGRGNQPQHF

clone_size: -
d_call: -
j_call: TRBJ2-5
v_call: TRBV6-6
cdr3_nt: TGTGCCAGCAGTTACCTTGACTCGAAAGAGACCCAGTACTTC
cdr3_aa: CASSYLDSKETQYF

clone_size: -
d_call: -
j_call: TRBJ2-3
v_call: TRBV5-6
cdr3_nt: TGTGCCAGTAGTGATTCATCGAGGGATACGCAGTATTTT
cdr3_aa: CASSDSSRDTQYF

clone_size: -
d_call: -
j_call: TRBJ2-5
v_call: TRBV5-1
cdr3_nt: TGCGCCAGCAGCCCGGCCGGAGGATGGGAGACCCAGTACTTC
cdr3_aa: CASSPAGGWETQYF

clone_size: -
d_call: TRBD1
j_call: TRBJ2-7
v_call: TRBV7-2
cdr3_nt: TGTGCCAGCAGCTGGGCCCAAGGGACAGGGATAACCTACGAGCAGTACTTC
cdr3_aa: CASSWAQGTGITYEQYF

clone_size: -
d_call: TRBD1
j_call: TRBJ1-1
v_call: TRBV6-5
cdr3_nt: TGTGCCAGCAGCCCGGGACAGGGGAACACTGAAGCTTTCTTT
cdr3_aa: CASSPGQGNTEAFF

clone_size: few
d_call: -
j_call: TRBJ2-4
v_call: TRBV9
cdr3_nt: TGTGCCAGCAGCGTGGGTAGCGGTAAAAACATTCAGTACTTC
cdr3_aa: CASSVGSGKNIQYF

clone_size: -
d_call: TRBD1
j_call: TRBJ1-1
v_call: TRBV5-1
cdr3_nt: TGCGCCAGCAGCTTGGGGACAGGGGGCGTTCTGGAAGCTTTCTTT
cdr3_aa: CASSLGTGGVLEAFF

clone_size: -
d_call: TRBD1
j_call: TRBJ2-1
v_call: TRBV28
cdr3_nt: TGTGCCAGCAGTTTAAGCGTTGGGTGGGGACAGGGTAACGGGGAGCAGTTCTTC
cdr3_aa: CASSLSVGWGQGNGEQFF

clone_size: -
d_call: -
j_call: TRBJ2-3
v_call: TRBV6-5
cdr3_nt: TGTGCCAGCAGTTACTCGTTTTTACAGGGCGCAGATACGCAGTATTTT
cdr3_aa: CASSYSFLQGADTQYF

clone_size: -
d_call: TRBD1
j_call: TRBJ1-1
v_call: TRBV9
cdr3_nt: TGTGCCAGCAGCTCAGGAGGACAGGAGAACACTGAAGCTTTCTTT
cdr3_aa: CASSSGGQENTEAFF

clone_size: -
d_call: -
j_call: TRBJ1-2
v_call: TRBV5-1
cdr3_nt: TGCGCCAGCAGCCCCTCGCGGGGGGGGAATGGCTACACCTTC
cdr3_aa: CASSPSRGGNGYTF

clone_size: -
d_call: -
j_call: TRBJ2-5
v_call: TRBV7-5
cdr3_nt: TGTGCCAGAAGCTCACCAAAGCTAGCGGGATGTGAGACCCAGTACTTC
cdr3_aa: CARSSPKLAGCETQYF

clone_size: -
d_call: TRBD2
j_call: TRBJ2-5
v_call: TRBV30
cdr3_nt: TGTGCCTGGAGTGTCGGTCTAGCGGACCAAGAGACCCAGTACTTC
cdr3_aa: CAWSVGLADQETQYF

clone_size: -
d_call: -
j_call: TRBJ2-2
v_call: TRBV28
cdr3_nt: TGTGCCAGCAGTCTAGTACAGGGTTCGACCGGGGAGCTGTTTTTT
cdr3_aa: CASSLVQGSTGELFF